This T cell receptor beta chain was sequenced for a study of OX40 agonist ivuxolimab in advanced cancers. Study overall: An anti-OX40 (CD134) antibody with agonistic activity, ivuxolimab, was administered to patients.

From germline, CDR1 is LNHDA and CDR2 SQIVND (reference sequence). V shed 5 bases, J shed 5 bases, and the junction held 13 bases outside the gene matches. CDR3 size: 16 residues. This clone was seen only once. Produced via immunoSEQ multiplex PCR; TCRdb's table is partial and in-frame only. The table includes over 70,000 clones, roughly 91% detected once. Patients were excluded for autoimmune disease history or systemic immunosuppression. This TCR was recovered from an adult with an advanced solid tumor such as melanoma, head and neck, liver or kidney cancer. Sequencing used CD4+ or CD8+ T cells sorted from blood, obtained in a trial of the OX40 agonist ivuxolimab. The gene calls are TRBV19 and TRBJ2-3, with 7 bases matching TRBD2. The chain's CDR3 is CASSHASGPVLDTQYF. DNA of the CDR3: TGTGCCAGTAGTCACGCTAGCGGCCCCGTGTTAGATACGCAGTATTTT.